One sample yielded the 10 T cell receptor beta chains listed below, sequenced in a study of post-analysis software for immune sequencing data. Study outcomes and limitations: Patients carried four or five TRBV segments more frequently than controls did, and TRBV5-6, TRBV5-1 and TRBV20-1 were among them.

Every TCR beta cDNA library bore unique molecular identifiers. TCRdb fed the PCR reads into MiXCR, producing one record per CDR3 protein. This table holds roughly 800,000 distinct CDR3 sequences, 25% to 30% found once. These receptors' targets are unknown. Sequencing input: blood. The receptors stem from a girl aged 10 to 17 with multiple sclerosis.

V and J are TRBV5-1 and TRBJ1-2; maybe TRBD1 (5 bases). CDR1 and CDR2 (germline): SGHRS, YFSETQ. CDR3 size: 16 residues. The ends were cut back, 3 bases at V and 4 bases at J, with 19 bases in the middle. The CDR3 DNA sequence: TGCGCCAGCAGCTCTTATCGGGCAGGGCGTCCCTATGGCTACACCTTC. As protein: CASSSYRAGRPYGYTF.

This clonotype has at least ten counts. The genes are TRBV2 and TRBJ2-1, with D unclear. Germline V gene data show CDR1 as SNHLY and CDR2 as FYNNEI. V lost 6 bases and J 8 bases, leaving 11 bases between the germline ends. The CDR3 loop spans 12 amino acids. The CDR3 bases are TGTGCCAGCAGGGACGATTGGGATGAGCAGTTCTTC. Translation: CASRDDWDEQFF. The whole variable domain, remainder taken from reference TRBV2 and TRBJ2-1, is EPEVTQTPSHQVTQMGQEVILRCVPISNHLYFYWYRQILGQKVEFLVSFYNNEISEKSEIFDDQFSVERPDGSNFTLKIRSTKLEDSAMYFCASRDDWDEQFFGPGTRLTVL.

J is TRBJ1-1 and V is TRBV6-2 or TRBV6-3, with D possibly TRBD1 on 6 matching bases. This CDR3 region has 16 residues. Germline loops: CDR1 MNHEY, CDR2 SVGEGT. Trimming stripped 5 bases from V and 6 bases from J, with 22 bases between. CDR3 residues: CASSHFLGRGDPEAFF. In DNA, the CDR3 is TGTGCCAGCAGTCACTTCTTAGGCAGGGGAGACCCTGAAGCTTTCTTT.

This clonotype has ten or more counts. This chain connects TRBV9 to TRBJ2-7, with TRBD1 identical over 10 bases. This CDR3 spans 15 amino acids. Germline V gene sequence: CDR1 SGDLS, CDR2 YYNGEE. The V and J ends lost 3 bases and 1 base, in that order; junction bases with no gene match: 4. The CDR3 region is CASSARTGGSYEQYF. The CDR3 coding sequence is TGTGCCAGCAGCGCCCGGACAGGGGGATCCTACGAGCAGTACTTC. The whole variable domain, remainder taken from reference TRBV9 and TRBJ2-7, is DSGVTQTPKHLITATGQRVTLRCSPRSGDLSVYWYQQSLDQGLQFLIQYYNGEERAKGNILERFSAQQFPDLHSELNLSSLELGDSALYFCASSARTGGSYEQYFGPGTRLTVT.

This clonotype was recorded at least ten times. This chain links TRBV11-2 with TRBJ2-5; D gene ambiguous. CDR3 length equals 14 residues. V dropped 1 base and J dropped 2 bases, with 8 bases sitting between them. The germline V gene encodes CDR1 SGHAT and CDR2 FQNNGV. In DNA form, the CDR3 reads TGTGCCAGCAGCTTAGTTGGCGGACAAGAGACCCAGTACTTC. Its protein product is CASSLVGGQETQYF.

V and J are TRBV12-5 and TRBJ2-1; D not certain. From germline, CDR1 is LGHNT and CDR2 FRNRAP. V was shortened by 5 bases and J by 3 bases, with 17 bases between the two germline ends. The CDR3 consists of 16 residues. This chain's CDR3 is CASGPSDGAHYNEQFF. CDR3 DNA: TGTGCTAGTGGTCCCTCGGACGGAGCCCACTACAATGAGCAGTTCTTC.

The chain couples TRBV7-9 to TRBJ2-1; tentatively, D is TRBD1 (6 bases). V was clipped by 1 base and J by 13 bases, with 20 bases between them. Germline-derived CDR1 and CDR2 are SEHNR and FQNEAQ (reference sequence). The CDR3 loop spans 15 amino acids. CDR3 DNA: TGTGCCAGCAGCTTAGGGACAGACTCCCAAGAGACCCAGTTCTTC. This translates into CASSLGTDSQETQFF. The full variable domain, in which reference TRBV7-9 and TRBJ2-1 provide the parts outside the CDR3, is DTGVSQNPRHKITKRGQNVTFRCDPISEHNRLYWYRQTLGQGPEFLTYFQNEAQLEKSRLLSDRFSAERPKGSFSTLEIQRTEQGDSAMYLCASSLGTDSQETQFFGPGTRLTVL.

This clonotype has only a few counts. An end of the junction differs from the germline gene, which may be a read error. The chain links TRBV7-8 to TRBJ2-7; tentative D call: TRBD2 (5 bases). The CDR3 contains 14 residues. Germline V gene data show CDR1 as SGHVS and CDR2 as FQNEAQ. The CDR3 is CASSLGPGSREQYF. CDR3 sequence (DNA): TGCGCCAGCAGCTTAGGACCGGGGAGCAGGGAGCAGTACTTC. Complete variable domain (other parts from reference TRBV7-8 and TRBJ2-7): GAGVSQSPRYKVAKRGQDVALRCDPISGHVSLFWYQQALGQGPEFLTYFQNEAQLDKSGLPSDRFFAERPEGSVSTLKIQRTQQEDSAVYLCASSLGPGSREQYFGPGTRLTVT.

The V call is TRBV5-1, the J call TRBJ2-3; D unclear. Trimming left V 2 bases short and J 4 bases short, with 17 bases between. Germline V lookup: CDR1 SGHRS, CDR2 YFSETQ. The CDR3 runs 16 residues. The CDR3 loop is CASSLGEMGWADTQYF. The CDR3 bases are TGCGCCAGCAGCTTAGGAGAGATGGGGTGGGCAGATACGCAGTATTTT.

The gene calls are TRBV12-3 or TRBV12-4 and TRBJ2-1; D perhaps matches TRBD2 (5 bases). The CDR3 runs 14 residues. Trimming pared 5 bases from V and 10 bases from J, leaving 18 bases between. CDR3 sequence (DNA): TGTGCCAGCAGTCCCGGGAAAGACTGTTACGAGCAGTTCTTC. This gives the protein CASSPGKDCYEQFF.